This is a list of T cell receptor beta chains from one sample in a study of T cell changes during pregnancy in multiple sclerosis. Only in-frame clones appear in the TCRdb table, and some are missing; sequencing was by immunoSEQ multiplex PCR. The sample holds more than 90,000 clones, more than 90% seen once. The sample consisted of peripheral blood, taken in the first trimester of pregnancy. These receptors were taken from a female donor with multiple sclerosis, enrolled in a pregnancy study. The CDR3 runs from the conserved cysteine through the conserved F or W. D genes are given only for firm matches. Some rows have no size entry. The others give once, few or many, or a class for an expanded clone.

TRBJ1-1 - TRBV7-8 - TGTGCCAGCAGCTTATTCAGGACTGAAGCTTTCTTT CASSLFRTEAFF
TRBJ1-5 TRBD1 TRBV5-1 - TGCGCCAGCAGCTTGGGTACCGGGACAGGGGGCAGGCAGCCCCAGCATTTT CASSLGTGTGGRQPQHF
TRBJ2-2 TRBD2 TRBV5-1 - TGCGCCAGCAGCTTACCGGGAGGCTTCACCGGGGAGCTGTTTTTT CASSLPGGFTGELFF
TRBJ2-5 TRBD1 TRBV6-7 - TGTGCCAGCAGTTACTCGAGGGTGGGACAGGGAGGGTTATTGCATTCGTTGTACCAAGAGACCCAGTACTTC CASSYSRVGQGGLLHSLYQETQYF
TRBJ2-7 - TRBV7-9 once TGTGCCAGCAGCTTCACTCCGGCAGGCTTCCTCTCCTACGAGCAGTACTTC CASSFTPAGFLSYEQYF
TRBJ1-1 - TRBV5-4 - TGTGCCAGCAGCCCCAGGGCGTTGAACACTGAAGCTTTCTTT CASSPRALNTEAFF
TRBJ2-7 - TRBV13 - TGTGCCAGCAGCTTAGGGCGGGCGGGACTCTCCGAGCAGTACTTC CASSLGRAGLSEQYF
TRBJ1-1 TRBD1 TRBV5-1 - TGCGCCAGCACTCAGGGGGCTGAAGCTTTCTTT CASTQGAEAFF
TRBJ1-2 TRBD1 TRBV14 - TGTGCCAGCAGCCAAGAGGGACAGGGGGCAGCTGGCTACACCTTC CASSQEGQGAAGYTF
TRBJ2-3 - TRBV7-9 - TGTGCCAGCAGCTTCCTACAGGGCACAGATACGCAGTATTTT CASSFLQGTDTQYF
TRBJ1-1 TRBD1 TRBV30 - TGTGCCTGGAGGGAACAGGGGTGGAACACTGAAGCTTTCTTT CAWREQGWNTEAFF
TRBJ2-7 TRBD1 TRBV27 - TGTGCCAGCAGCAGGGACAGCTCCTACGAGCAGTACTTC CASSRDSSYEQYF
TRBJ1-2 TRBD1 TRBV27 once TGTGCCAGCGGGACAGGAGGTTCCTATGGCTACACCTTC CASGTGGSYGYTF
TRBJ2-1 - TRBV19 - TGTGCCAGTAGTATAAAGCTCCCCCTCTACAATGAGCAGTTCTTC CASSIKLPLYNEQFF
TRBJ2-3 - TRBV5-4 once TGTGCCAGCAGCTCCTCGTTGGGGGGTAGAAGAGATACGCAGTATTTT CASSSSLGGRRDTQYF
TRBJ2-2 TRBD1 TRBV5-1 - TGCGCCAGCAGCCTAAGACAGGGTACTCGGCACGGCGGGGAGCTGTTTTTT CASSLRQGTRHGGELFF
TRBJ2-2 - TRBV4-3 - TGCGCCAGCAGCCAAGCCAGGGTGACCGGGGAGCTGTTTTTT CASSQARVTGELFF
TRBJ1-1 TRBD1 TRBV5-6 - TGTGCCAGCAGCTTACGGTCGGGACAGTGGAACACTGAAGCTTTCTTT CASSLRSGQWNTEAFF
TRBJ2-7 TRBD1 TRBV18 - TGTGCCAGCTCCCCCGGGACAGGGTCTAACGAGCAGTACTTC CASSPGTGSNEQYF
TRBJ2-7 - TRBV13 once TGTGCCAGCAGCCTAAGCTCATTGAGCTCCTACGAGCAGTACTTC CASSLSSLSSYEQYF
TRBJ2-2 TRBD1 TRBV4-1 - TGCGCCAGCAGCCAAGCACTCGGACAGGGGGGACTCTACGGGGAGCTGTTTTTT CASSQALGQGGLYGELFF
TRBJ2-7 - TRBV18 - TGTGCCAGCTCAGGGGGCGCGGGCTACGAGCAGTACTTC CASSGGAGYEQYF